This TCR beta chain comes out of a study of blood T cell repertoires in COVID-19. Trimming removed 4 bases at V and 3 bases at J, with 4 bases between. Germline V lookup: CDR1 SGHDT, CDR2 YYEEEE. This CDR3 contains 12 residues. Sequenced by immunoSEQ multiplex PCR; TCRdb stores in-frame clones only, minus some. The sample lists about 350,000 clones, about 88% seen once, with approximately 1% in the top ten. V usage is TRBV5-6 and J usage is TRBJ2-2; D not resolved. The specimen sequenced was PBMCs or T cells enriched from blood (not recorded which). The TCR comes from a woman in her twenties or thirties who had been exposed to COVID-19. CDR3 region: CASSRYTGELFF. The CDR3 DNA reads TGTGCCAGCAGCCGTTACACCGGGGAGCTGTTTTTT.